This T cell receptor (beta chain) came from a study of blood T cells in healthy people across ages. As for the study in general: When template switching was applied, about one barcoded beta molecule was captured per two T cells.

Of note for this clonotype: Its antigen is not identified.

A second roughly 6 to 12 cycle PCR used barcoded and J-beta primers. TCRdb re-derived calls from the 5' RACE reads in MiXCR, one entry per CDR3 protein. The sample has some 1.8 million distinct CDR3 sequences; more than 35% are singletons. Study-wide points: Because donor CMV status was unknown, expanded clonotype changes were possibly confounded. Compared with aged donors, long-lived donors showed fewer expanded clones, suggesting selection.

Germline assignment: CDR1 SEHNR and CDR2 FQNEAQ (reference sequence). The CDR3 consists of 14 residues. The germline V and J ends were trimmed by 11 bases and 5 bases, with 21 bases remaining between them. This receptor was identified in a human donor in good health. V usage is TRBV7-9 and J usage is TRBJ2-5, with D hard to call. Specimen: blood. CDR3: CACTFPDGRETQYF. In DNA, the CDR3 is TGTGCCTGTACTTTTCCAGACGGACGGGAGACCCAGTACTTC.